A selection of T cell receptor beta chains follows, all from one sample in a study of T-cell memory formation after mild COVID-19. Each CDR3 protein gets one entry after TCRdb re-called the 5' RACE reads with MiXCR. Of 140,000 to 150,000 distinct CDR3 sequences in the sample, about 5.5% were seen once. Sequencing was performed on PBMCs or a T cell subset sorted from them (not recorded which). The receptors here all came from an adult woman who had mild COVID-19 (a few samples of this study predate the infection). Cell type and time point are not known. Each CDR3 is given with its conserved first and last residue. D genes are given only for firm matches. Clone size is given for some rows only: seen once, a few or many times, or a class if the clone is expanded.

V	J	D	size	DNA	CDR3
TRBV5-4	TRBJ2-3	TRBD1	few	TGTGCCAGCAGCGGTTCGGGACAGGGAGGCACAGATACGCAGTATTTT	CASSGSGQGGTDTQYF
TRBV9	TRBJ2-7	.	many	TGTGCCAGCAGCGACCGAGAACGGGGGACAGTCTACGAGCAGTACTTC	CASSDRERGTVYEQYF
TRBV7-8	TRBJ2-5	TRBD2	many	TGTGCCAGCAGCTTAGTTCGGCGGGAGACAGAAGAGACCCAGTACTTC	CASSLVRRETEETQYF
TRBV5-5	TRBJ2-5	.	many	TGTGCCAGCAGCCCTATGGCGGGGACGGCCGGAGAGACCCAGTACTTC	CASSPMAGTAGETQYF
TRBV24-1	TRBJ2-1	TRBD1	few	TGTGCCACCAGTTCATTGGGACAGGGCTCGAACAATGAGCAGTTCTTC	CATSSLGQGSNNEQFF
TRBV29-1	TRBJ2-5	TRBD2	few	TGCAGCGTTGATTGGCGGGAGTATGGCTTTCAAGAGACCCAGTACTTC	CSVDWREYGFQETQYF
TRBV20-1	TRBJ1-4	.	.	TGCAGTGCTACAGACAGGTCAACAACTAATGAAAAACTGTTTTTT	CSATDRSTTNEKLFF
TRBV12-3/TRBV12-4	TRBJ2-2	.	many	TGTGCCAGCAGCATTCCGGGATATCCCGGGGAGCTGTTTTTT	CASSIPGYPGELFF
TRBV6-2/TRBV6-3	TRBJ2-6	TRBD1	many	TGTGCCAGCAGCAAAATGGACAGGGCCGGGGCCAACGTCCTGACTTTC	CASSKMDRAGANVLTF
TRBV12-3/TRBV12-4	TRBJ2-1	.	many	TGTGCCAGCACTTTAGGTGGGGACGACAATGAGCAGTTCTTC	CASTLGGDDNEQFF
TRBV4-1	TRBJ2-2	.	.	TGCGCCAGCAGCCAAGTTAACTTGAACACCGGGGAGCTGTTTTTT	CASSQVNLNTGELFF
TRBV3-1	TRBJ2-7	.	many	TGTGCCAGCAGCCGCTTGGGTGGGGACGAGCAGTACTTC	CASSRLGGDEQYF
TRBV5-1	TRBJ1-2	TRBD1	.	TGCGCCAGCAGCTTTCGACAGGGTTCTGGCTACACCTTC	CASSFRQGSGYTF
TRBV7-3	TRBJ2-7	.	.	TGTGCCAGCAGCTTATGGGGCGGGACGTCCTACGAGCAGTACTTC	CASSLWGGTSYEQYF
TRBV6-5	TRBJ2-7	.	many	TGTGCCAGTAACAGGGGGGGAACTTACGAGCAGTACTTC	CASNRGGTYEQYF
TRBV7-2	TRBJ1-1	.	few	TGTGCCAGCAGCTTAGTGCCCCTGACATTTATGAACACTGAAGCTTTCTTT	CASSLVPLTFMNTEAFF